These 6 T cell receptor beta chains were sequenced from one sample in a study of blood T cell repertoires in COVID-19. The assay was immunoSEQ multiplex PCR, and TCRdb's table has in-frame clones only and misses some. The sample contains around 60,000 clones, 77% of which appear only once. Sequences were obtained from peripheral blood. The receptors were gathered from a human donor in a cohort sampled during active COVID-19.

The chain has TRBV9 and TRBJ2-7; no clear D. Per the germline V gene, CDR1 is SGDLS and CDR2 is YYNGEE. The CDR3 extends over 14 amino acids. V lost 3 bases, J lost 6 bases, and 16 bases lay in between. CDR3 bases: TGTGCCAGCAGCGCTTCAATACAAGGCGGCGAGCAGTACTTC. Protein: CASSASIQGGEQYF.

The V gene is TRBV28, the J gene TRBJ1-1, with TRBD1 matching over 7 bases. Germline-derived CDR1 and CDR2 are MDHEN and SYDVKM. The J segment lost 5 bases and the V segment lost 5 bases, leaving 8 bases of the junction unmatched. CDR3 length equals 14 residues. The CDR3 DNA reads TGTGCCAGCAGTCCCGACAGGGTGGTGACTGAAGCTTTCTTT. It is translated as CASSPDRVVTEAFF.

The chain joins TRBV30 to TRBJ2-2; 8 nucleotides line up with TRBD1. J was trimmed by 4 bases and V by 1 base; bases with no gene match: 11. The CDR3 has 17 residues. Germline CDR1 reads GTSNPN; CDR2 reads SVGIG (reference sequence). This chain's CDR3 is CAWSGERTGFPTGELFF. CDR3 coding DNA: TGTGCCTGGAGTGGGGAAAGGACAGGGTTTCCCACCGGGGAGCTGTTTTTT. Based on the CDR3 plus reference TRBV30 and TRBJ2-2, the full variable domain is SQTIHQWPATLVQPVGSPLSLECTVEGTSNPNLYWYRQAAGRGLQLLFYSVGIGQISSEVPQNLSASRPQDRQFILSSKKLLLSDSGFYLCAWSGERTGFPTGELFFGEGSRLTVL.

The genes are TRBV24-1 and TRBJ2-1, with TRBD2 identical over 13 bases. V dropped 1 base and J dropped 3; count of bases not matched to a gene: 14. This CDR3 has 21 amino acids. In germline, CDR1 is KGHDR, CDR2 SFDVKD. For the CDR3, the DNA is TGTGCCACCAGTGATTTTTCCCCTCCGACTAGCGGGAGGCCTGGCTACAATGAGCAGTTCTTC. Residues: CATSDFSPPTSGRPGYNEQFF.

The V call is TRBV10-3, the J call TRBJ2-1; 13 bases map to TRBD2. The CDR3 is 14 residues long. V was pared by 10 bases and J by 7 bases, with 7 bases of the junction left unmatched. Germline CDR1 reads ENHRY; CDR2 reads SYGVKD. CDR3 in amino acids: CATRTSGSSNEQFF. In DNA, the CDR3 is TGTGCCACCAGGACTAGCGGGAGTTCAAATGAGCAGTTCTTC.

The gene calls are TRBV5-6 and TRBJ1-3, with 9 bases fitting TRBD1. Germline V gene lookup returns CDR1 SGHDT and CDR2 YYEEEE. The CDR3 extends over 15 amino acids. V shed 5 bases, J shed 2 bases, and the junction held 5 bases outside the gene matches. The CDR3 reads CASRTTGGPGNTIYF. Here the CDR3 DNA reads TGTGCCAGCAGGACTACAGGGGGCCCTGGAAACACCATATATTTT.